The entry that follows covers one TCR beta chain sequence. The germline CDR1 and CDR2 sequences are LNHDA and SQIVND (reference sequence). V lost 5 bases, J lost 1 base, and 14 bases lay in between. The CDR3 is 15 amino acids. The source of the sample is a study of blood T cell repertoires in COVID-19. Across the study: T cells, B-cell-depleted T cells, or PBMCs supplied cDNA or gDNA.

In the original processing: The assay estimated nucleated cells by amplifying reference gene primers. Sequencing used immunoSEQ multiplex PCR; TCRdb keeps in-frame clones, though not all of them. Clone size and the V and J calls come from that table; the DNA yielded D and trimming. This sample yields approximately 28,000 clones, of which roughly 80% are seen a single time; approximately 8.6% belongs to the top ten. Sequencing was performed on peripheral blood. This clonotype originated in a woman aged 70-85 years with active or convalescent COVID-19. The rearrangement links TRBV19 to TRBJ1-2; D is perhaps TRBD1 (6 bases). The CDR3 DNA follows: TGTGCCAGTAGTCATGAGAGAGGGGGTAACTATGGCTACACCTTC. Translated: CASSHERGGNYGYTF.